These 17 T cell receptor beta chains came from one sample sequenced in a study of beta chain features in type 1 diabetes. Broader study findings: Within each of all four CD4+ subsets, Type 1 diabetes patients had TCRB CDR3s that were moderately but significantly shorter.

The investigators reverse transcribed all of the isolated RNA, so they sequenced expressed TCRB transcripts. Sequencing was performed with immunoSEQ multiplex PCR; in TCRdb, only in-frame clones are kept and a portion is missing. The sample includes 600,000 or so clones, around 12% of them seen just once. The antigens of these receptors remain unknown. The sequenced sample was naive CD4+ T cells from blood. These receptors came from a man in his thirties or forties with type 1 diabetes.

This chain links TRBV7-2 with TRBJ1-4; possibly TRBD1 for D (5 bases). The CDR3 is 14 residues long. Germline V gene data show CDR1 as SGHTA and CDR2 as FQGNSA. V was cut by 4 bases and J by 8 bases, with 14 bases left in between. The CDR3 DNA is TGTGCCAGCAGCTCGACAGTGACGGGGGAAAAACTGTTTTTT. Residues: CASSSTVTGEKLFF.

A few counts support this clone. This chain connects TRBV11-3 to TRBJ2-3; D gene uncertain. The CDR3 length is 12 residues. Trimming left V 2 bases short and J 0 bases short, with 0 bases between. Germline lookup yields CDR1 SGHNT and CDR2 YENEEA. CDR3 residues: CASSLSTDTQYF. CDR3 nucleotides: TGTGCCAGCAGCTTAAGCACAGATACGCAGTATTTT.

This clone has a handful of counts. The chain recombines TRBV4-3 with TRBJ2-5; D is possibly TRBD1 (7 bases). V dropped 1 base and J dropped 2 bases, with 17 bases sitting between them. Germline V lookup: CDR1 LGHNA, CDR2 YSLEER. This CDR3 has 17 amino acids. CDR3 region: CASSQAPGGLVQETQYF. The CDR3 coding sequence is TGCGCCAGCAGCCAAGCCCCAGGGGGACTCGTTCAAGAGACCCAGTACTTC.

The table lists this clone with a few counts. This sample includes further DNA sequences coding for the same CDR3. This chain joins TRBV9 and TRBJ2-3, with D maybe TRBD2 (7 bases). The CDR3 spans 14 residues. In germline, CDR1 is SGDLS, CDR2 YYNGEE. With 0 bases removed from V and 3 bases from J, the gap between germline ends came to 8 bases. The CDR3 nucleotides read TGTGCCAGCAGCGTAGAGGGGGGGACAGATACGCAGTATTTT. Its translation: CASSVEGGTDTQYF. The full variable domain, completed using reference TRBV9 and TRBJ2-3, is DSGVTQTPKHLITATGQRVTLRCSPRSGDLSVYWYQQSLDQGLQFLIQYYNGEERAKGNILERFSAQQFPDLHSELNLSSLELGDSALYFCASSVEGGTDTQYFGPGTRLTVL.

The chain uses TRBV9 and TRBJ2-7; D uncertain. Germline V gives CDR1 SGDLS, CDR2 YYNGEE. The CDR3 totals 14 residues. V gave up 2 bases and J gave up 2 bases, with 11 bases separating them. For the CDR3, the DNA is TGTGCCAGCAGCGTGTCCCAGACAACCTACGAGCAGTACTTC. Translated: CASSVSQTTYEQYF. The full variable domain, with the rest looked up from reference TRBV9 and TRBJ2-7, is DSGVTQTPKHLITATGQRVTLRCSPRSGDLSVYWYQQSLDQGLQFLIQYYNGEERAKGNILERFSAQQFPDLHSELNLSSLELGDSALYFCASSVSQTTYEQYFGPGTRLTVT.

The chain joins TRBV5-1 to TRBJ1-2, with D perhaps matching TRBD1 (5 bases). With 4 bases removed from V and 1 base from J, the gap between germline ends came to 8 bases. CDR1 is SGHRS and CDR2 is YFSETQ in the germline V gene. The CDR3 length is 13 residues. The CDR3 DNA reads TGCGCCAGCAGCCAGACAGTTAACTATGGCTACACCTTC. This gives the protein CASSQTVNYGYTF.

This clone was found a few times. V gene TRBV29-1 combines with J gene TRBJ1-1; 8 nucleotides match TRBD1. The CDR3 has 12 amino acids. With V trimmed by 7 bases and J by 8 bases, 9 bases remained unmatched. CDR1 and CDR2 from the germline V gene are SQVTM and ANQGSEA. CDR3 DNA sequence: TGCAGCGCCATCCCAGGACAGGGAGAAGCTTTCTTT. It yields the protein CSAIPGQGEAFF. The whole variable domain, filled in from reference TRBV29-1 and TRBJ1-1, reads SAVISQKPSRDICQRGTSLTIQCQVDSQVTMMFWYRQQPGQSLTLIATANQGSEATYESGFVIDKFPISRPNLTFSTLTVSNMSPEDSSIYLCSAIPGQGEAFFGQGTRLTVV.

This clone was seen more than once but under ten times. The V gene is TRBV5-5, the J gene TRBJ2-1; 10 bases align to TRBD2. Unmatched junction bases numbered 2, after V lost 4 bases and J lost 1 base. Per germline, CDR1 SGHKS and CDR2 YYEKEE (reference sequence). This CDR3 is 15 amino acids long. For the CDR3, the DNA is TGTGCCAGCAGCCTACTAGCGGGGTCCTACAATGAGCAGTTCTTC. This encodes CASSLLAGSYNEQFF.

The chain couples TRBV7-2 to TRBJ2-7; no definite D call. The CDR3 loop spans 11 amino acids. Germline CDR1 SGHTA, CDR2 FQGNSA. Trimming took 1 base from V and 6 from J, leaving 4 bases between them. In nucleotides, the CDR3 is TGTGCCAGCAGCTTAGGACTCGAGCAGTACTTC. Its protein product is CASSLGLEQYF.

V is TRBV7-9 and J is TRBJ2-1; 9 positions agree with TRBD2. Trimming removed 3 bases from V and 7 bases from J; junction bases left unmatched: 13. Germline V CDR1 and CDR2: SEHNR, FQNEAQ (reference sequence). The CDR3 length is 17 residues. The CDR3, as DNA: TGTGCCAGCAGCTTTACTCTGACTAGCGGTCTAATTAATGAGCAGTTCTTC. It codes for CASSFTLTSGLINEQFF.

The J gene is TRBJ1-3, the V gene TRBV9, with D unclear. Per the germline V gene, CDR1 is SGDLS and CDR2 is YYNGEE. Trimming pared 0 bases from V and 1 base from J, leaving 5 bases between. The CDR3 spans 14 residues. The CDR3 nucleotides read TGTGCCAGCAGCGTAGCTACTTCTGGAAACACCATATATTTT. Its translation: CASSVATSGNTIYF.

There are a few counts of this clone. The CDR3 protein is CASSYSQGEGYTF. Written as DNA, the CDR3 is TGTGCCAGCAGTTACTCACAGGGGGAGGGCTACACCTTC. This chain connects TRBV6-5 to TRBJ1-2; TRBD1 agrees at 8 bases. The CDR3 loop spans 13 amino acids. V dropped 0 bases and J dropped 8; count of bases not matched to a gene: 2. The germline CDR1 and CDR2 sequences are MNHEY and SVGAGI.

This chain joins TRBV7-2 and TRBJ1-4; D uncertain. Deletions cut 1 base from V and 8 bases from J, with 8 bases between. The germline V gene encodes CDR1 SGHTA and CDR2 FQGNSA. The CDR3 loop spans 13 amino acids. CDR3 in amino acids: CASSLVEREKLFF. The CDR3 nucleotides are TGTGCCAGCAGCTTAGTCGAACGGGAAAAACTGTTTTTT.

The chain carries TRBV7-2 and TRBJ1-1; D gene uncertain. V was shortened by 4 bases and J by 3 bases, with 9 bases between the two germline ends. The CDR3 loop spans 13 amino acids. Germline-derived CDR1 and CDR2 are SGHTA and FQGNSA. The CDR3 DNA sequence: TGTGCCAGCAGCTCCGATATCGACACTGAAGCTTTCTTT. Translation gives CASSSDIDTEAFF.

The CDR3 region is CASSFNREWITEAFF. The DNA for the CDR3 is TGTGCCAGCAGCTTCAACAGGGAATGGATCACTGAAGCTTTCTTT. The rearrangement links TRBV7-9 to TRBJ1-1, with TRBD1 as a possible D gene (6 bases). The CDR3 is 15 residues long. Trimming removed 3 bases at V and 4 bases at J, with 15 bases between. Germline assignment: CDR1 SEHNR and CDR2 FQNEAQ (reference sequence).

This clone was seen more than once but under ten times. The V call is TRBV25-1, the J call TRBJ2-7; D unclear. CDR3 length: 13 residues. V was shortened by 3 bases and J by 4 bases, with 10 bases between the two germline ends. Germline V gives CDR1 MGHDK, CDR2 SYGVNS. CDR3 bases: TGTGCCAGCAGTGAGGATGCGCAGTACGAGCAGTACTTC. Amino acids: CASSEDAQYEQYF.

The chain is built from TRBV9 and TRBJ2-1; D is unresolved. Between the trimmed V and J ends, which lost 1 base and 4 bases, there was a span of 6 bases. The CDR3 is 13 amino acids. CDR1 is SGDLS and CDR2 is YYNGEE in the germline V gene. The CDR3: CASSVKGYNEQFF. As DNA, the CDR3 is TGTGCCAGCAGCGTAAAGGGTTACAATGAGCAGTTCTTC. Filled out from reference TRBV9 and TRBJ2-1, the complete variable domain reads DSGVTQTPKHLITATGQRVTLRCSPRSGDLSVYWYQQSLDQGLQFLIQYYNGEERAKGNILERFSAQQFPDLHSELNLSSLELGDSALYFCASSVKGYNEQFFGPGTRLTVL.